Listed here are 13 T cell receptor beta chains from one sample, sequenced in a study of T-cell memory formation after mild COVID-19. MiXCR, applied by TCRdb to the 5' RACE reads, yields one record per CDR3 protein. Of approximately 290,000 distinct CDR3 sequences detected, roughly a fifth appear once; the ten largest clones hold around 21%. Sequencing input: PBMCs or a T cell subset sorted from them (not recorded which). These TCRs come from a man aged 18 to 29 who had mild COVID-19 (a few samples of this study predate the infection). Cell type and time point are not known.

V and J are TRBV5-1 and TRBJ2-5; 7 bases fit TRBD2. Germline V gene lookup returns CDR1 SGHRS and CDR2 YFSETQ. V dropped 8 bases and J dropped 3; count of bases not matched to a gene: 7. CDR3 length: 13 amino acids. The CDR3 loop reads CASKVAGKETQYF. CDR3 in DNA: TGCGCCAGTAAAGTAGCGGGTAAAGAGACCCAGTACTTC.

This chain connects TRBV4-3 to TRBJ2-1; a weak D match, TRBD2 (5 bases). V was trimmed by 0 bases and J by 0 bases, leaving 15 bases between them. Germline lookup yields CDR1 LGHNA and CDR2 YSLEER. This CDR3 has 18 amino acids. The CDR3 spells CASSQDPGQRSSYNEQFF. CDR3 coding DNA: TGCGCCAGCAGCCAAGATCCCGGCCAGCGGAGCTCCTACAATGAGCAGTTCTTC.

This clonotype was counted only a few times. J is TRBJ2-3 and V is TRBV4-2, with 9 bases that match TRBD1. The CDR3 is made up of 14 amino acids. CDR1 LGHNA and CDR2 YNFKEQ come from the germline V gene. V lost 1 base to trimming and J lost 4 bases; unmatched junction nucleotides: 0. Written as DNA, the CDR3 is TGTGCCAGCAGCCAAGGGACAGGGGCAGATACGCAGTATTTT. It translates to CASSQGTGADTQYF.

This clonotype was counted only a few times. This sequence joins TRBV5-1 and TRBJ1-1; 9 nucleotides line up with TRBD1. This CDR3 is built from 17 residues. V gave up 4 bases and J gave up 5 bases; unmatched junction bases: 15. Germline V CDR1 and CDR2: SGHRS, YFSETQ. In DNA, the CDR3 is TGCGCCAGCAGCCCGGCCTCCGGGACAGGGTTAAGGACTGAAGCTTTCTTT. The encoded protein is CASSPASGTGLRTEAFF.

The chain employs TRBV6-5 and TRBJ1-2, with D uncertain. The germline gives CDR1 MNHEY, CDR2 SVGAGI. Trimming stripped 0 bases from V and 6 bases from J, with 11 bases between. This CDR3 spans 14 amino acids. The CDR3 loop is CASSYSALLDGYTF. CDR3 coding DNA: TGTGCCAGCAGTTACTCGGCCCTGCTGGATGGCTACACCTTC.

This clonotype showed up just a few times. The chain links TRBV15 to TRBJ1-1; no reliable D call. Germline lookup yields CDR1 LNHNV and CDR2 YYDKDF (reference sequence). The CDR3 consists of 13 residues. The germline V and J ends were trimmed by 1 base and 6 bases, with 9 bases remaining between them. The CDR3 spells CATSRARVAEAFF. The CDR3 region has the DNA TGTGCCACCAGCAGAGCCCGGGTCGCTGAAGCTTTCTTT. Full variable domain (missing parts from reference TRBV15 and TRBJ1-1): DAMVIQNPRYQVTQFGKPVTLSCSQTLNHNVMYWYQQKSSQAPKLLFHYYDKDFNNEADTPDNFQSRRPNTSFCFLDIRSPGLGDTAMYLCATSRARVAEAFFGQGTRLTVV.

This clonotype was detected only a few times. The chain joins TRBV11-2 to TRBJ2-5; TRBD1 agrees at 7 bases. Germline assignment: CDR1 SGHAT and CDR2 FQNNGV. The CDR3 has 16 residues. After removal of 1 base from V and 1 base from J, the junction contained 6 bases not matched to a gene. CDR3 nucleotide sequence: TGTGCCAGCAGCTTAGCCAGGGACAGTCTCCAAGAGACCCAGTACTTC. Protein sequence: CASSLARDSLQETQYF.

This chain joins TRBV5-5 and TRBJ1-5, with 7 bases identical to TRBD1. The V and J ends lost 4 bases and 4 bases, in that order; junction bases with no gene match: 11. CDR1 and CDR2 (germline): SGHKS, YYEKEE (reference sequence). The CDR3 has 16 residues. CDR3 DNA: TGTGCCAGCAGCCCTGCGGACAGGTTAGATAATCAGCCCCAGCATTTT. Translation gives CASSPADRLDNQPQHF. Supplemented by reference TRBV5-5 and TRBJ1-5, the full variable domain reads DAGVTQSPTHLIKTRGQQVTLRCSPISGHKSVSWYQQVLGQGPQFIFQYYEKEERGRGNFPDRFSARQFPNYSSELNVNALLLGDSALYLCASSPADRLDNQPQHFGDGTRLSIL.

In this sample, this clonotype turned up a few times. CDR3: CASRNVNYGYTF. Here the CDR3 DNA reads TGTGCCAGCAGAAACGTTAACTATGGCTACACCTTC. The chain recombines TRBV2 with TRBJ1-2; D ambiguous. V was pared by 6 bases and J by 1 base, with 6 bases between. This CDR3 comprises 12 residues. Germline CDR1 and CDR2: SNHLY and FYNNEI.

The chain has TRBV7-9 and TRBJ2-2, with TRBD1 matching over 7 bases. The CDR3 covers 16 residues. The V segment lost 6 bases and the J segment 4 bases; nucleotides outside the gene matches: 11. Germline CDR1 SEHNR, CDR2 FQNEAQ (reference sequence). The DNA of the CDR3 is TGTGCCAGCAGTGACGGGCCAGGGGGAACCACCGGGGAGCTGTTTTTT. Its protein product is CASSDGPGGTTGELFF.

The chain combines TRBV7-8 with TRBJ2-2; 10 bases line up with TRBD1. CDR1 and CDR2 from the germline V gene are SGHVS and FQNEAQ. The CDR3 has 16 amino acids. V lost 4 bases to trimming and J lost 5 bases; unmatched junction nucleotides: 7. The CDR3 here is CASSSPTGGLTGELFF. CDR3 bases: TGTGCCAGCAGCTCGCCGACAGGGGGCTTAACCGGGGAGCTGTTTTTT. Based on the CDR3 plus reference TRBV7-8 and TRBJ2-2, the full variable domain is GAGVSQSPRYKVAKRGQDVALRCDPISGHVSLFWYQQALGQGPEFLTYFQNEAQLDKSGLPSDRFFAERPEGSVSTLKIQRTQQEDSAVYLCASSSPTGGLTGELFFGEGSRLTVL.

The chain couples TRBV20-1 to TRBJ2-7, with TRBD2 as a possible D gene (5 bases). The CDR3 extends over 14 amino acids. V was pared by 3 bases and J by 4 bases, with 16 bases between. Germline V gene data show CDR1 as DFQATT and CDR2 as SNEGSKA (reference sequence). CDR3 nucleotides: TGCAGTGCTAGCGTCTCCGGGGTGGGTTACGAGCAGTACTTC. Translated: CSASVSGVGYEQYF.

As DNA, the CDR3 is TGTGCCAGCAGGAGGTCAGGTTCACCCCTCCACTTT. It yields the protein CASRRSGSPLHF. V gene TRBV27 combines with J gene TRBJ1-6; D gene ambiguous. CDR1 is MNHEY, CDR2 SMNVEV, per germline (reference sequence). Trimming took 6 bases from V and 9 from J, leaving 9 bases between them. The CDR3 consists of 12 residues.